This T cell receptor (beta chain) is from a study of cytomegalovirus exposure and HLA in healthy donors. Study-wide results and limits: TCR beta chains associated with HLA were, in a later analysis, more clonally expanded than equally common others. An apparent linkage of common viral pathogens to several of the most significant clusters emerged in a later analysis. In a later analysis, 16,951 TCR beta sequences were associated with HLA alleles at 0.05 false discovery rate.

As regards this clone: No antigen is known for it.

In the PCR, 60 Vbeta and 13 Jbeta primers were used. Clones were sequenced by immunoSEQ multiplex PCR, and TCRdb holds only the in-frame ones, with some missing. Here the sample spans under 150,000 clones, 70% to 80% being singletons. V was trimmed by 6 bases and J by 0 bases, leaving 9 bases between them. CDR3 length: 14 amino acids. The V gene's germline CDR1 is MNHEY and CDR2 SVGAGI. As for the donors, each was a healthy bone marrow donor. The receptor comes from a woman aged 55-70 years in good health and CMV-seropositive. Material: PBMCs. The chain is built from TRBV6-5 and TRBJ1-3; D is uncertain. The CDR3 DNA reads TGTGCCAGCAGACGCGAACGCTCTGGAAACACCATATATTTT. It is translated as CASRRERSGNTIYF.